This T cell receptor (beta chain) was obtained from a study of CD8+CD57+ T cells in acquired aplastic anemia (dated by TCRdb to the late 2010s). Describing the broader study: DNA extracted from sorted CD4+ and CD8+ cells had a mean of roughly 3.4 ug, with a range of roughly 0.18 to 27.4 ug. CD8+CD57+ expansion was defined as a frequency above the mean frequency observed in healthy subjects.

In regard to this clonotype: Its antigen specificity is not known. No base quality values were provided; no much bigger clone lies one nucleotide off.

The CDR3 has 13 amino acids, counting the end cysteine and phenylalanine. The read is trimmed to its CDR3 DNA, 39 bases read in frame from base 1. The germline V gene encodes CDR1 DFQATT and CDR2 SNEGSKA (reference sequence). V is pruned by 6 bases and J by 5 bases, leaving 8 bases of the junction without a gene match. TCR beta VDJ combination and CDR3 sequence profiling used genomic DNA as the template. An Illumina HiSeq 2000 was the platform used for TCR repertoire sequencing. The paper's processing steps were these. TRBV/TRBJ rearrangement plots, CDR3 size and DJ length profiles, and Simpson's diversity index were used to assess repertoires. The most abundant DNA sequence in the deep sequencing data was defined as the immunodominant clone. CDR3 amino acid sequences were checked for sharing across subjects and were also compared against the VDJdb database and published repertoires. TCRdb reworked the public reads: Q25 trimming with fastp, MiXCR clone assembly, productive beta chains retained. Each entry is one CDR3 protein sequence, shown with its most common DNA and genes. It is TCRdb's table, rather than the study itself, that gives the V and J calls and clone size. This sample lists 250,000 to 300,000 distinct CDR3 sequences; 45% to 65% were detected once. The ten largest clones capture 1.3% of the sample.

Expansion of CD8+CD57+ cells had been shown by flow cytometry in the patients chosen for sequencing. Every patient had severe acquired aplastic anemia, diagnosed using the International Study of Aplastic Anemia and Agranulocytosis and Camitta criteria. Patients had received no therapy at the time of blood sampling. TCR repertoires of sorted CD4+ and CD8+ blood T cells from severe aplastic anemia patients and healthy subjects were deep-sequenced in the study. In the USA, patient enrollment took place under clinicaltrials.gov protocols 00001620, 01623167, 00001397, 00071045, 00081523 and 00961064. Ficoll-Paque density gradient centrifugation was used to isolate peripheral blood mononuclear cells. CD4+ and CD8+ T cells were sorted by FACS or magnetic beads before DNA extraction. The paper as a whole reports these results and caveats: Between patients and healthy controls, no significant difference in CD8+ Simpson's diversity was found (P=0.060). Roughly 30 CD8+ CDR3 sequences were found to be shared between patients and controls, but these sequences appeared to be highly expressed in patients and within the immunodominant clones of the patients.

Sequenced input: sorted CD4+, CD8+, or CD8+CD57+ T cells (not recorded which) from PBMCs. This chain is built from TRBV20-1 and TRBJ2-7; the junction holds 9 bases that match TRBD1. The origin of this receptor is a human donor with aplastic anemia. The nucleotide sequence is TGCAGTGCCAACAGGGGGCTAACGGACGAGCAGTACTTC. The resulting protein is CSANRGLTDEQYF.